The 16 T cell receptor beta chains below come from one sample, sequenced in a study of T cells in Graves' hyperthyroidism and ophthalmopathy. Amplified TCR beta CDR3 regions came from RNA transcripts. When the TCR CDR3 underwent first-round RT-PCR, the HTBI primer set was used. TCRdb recomputed calls from the multiplex PCR reads with MiXCR, one row per CDR3 protein. The sample lists 650,000 to 700,000 distinct CDR3 sequences; roughly a sixth were seen once. What was sequenced was blood. Receptors were obtained from a man aged 50 to 59 with Graves' hyperthyroidism.

This clonotype occurred many times. CDR3 protein: CASSGQAGGPEEQYF. The CDR3 DNA reads as TGCGCCAGCAGCGGGCAAGCGGGAGGGCCCGAGGAGCAGTACTTC. This chain links TRBV5-1 with TRBJ2-7; 10 bases agree with TRBD2. Germline CDR1 reads SGHRS; CDR2 reads YFSETQ. The trim removed 4 bases at V and 7 bases at J, leaving 11 bases unmatched. This CDR3 is built from 15 residues.

This clonotype was observed at least ten times. The CDR3 nucleotides read TGTGCCAGCAGTGAAATCTATGTTGGGGGGCCGAACACTGAAGCTTTCTTT. Translated: CASSEIYVGGPNTEAFF. The rearrangement joins TRBV6-1 to TRBJ1-1, with a possible D match to TRBD1 (6 bases). The germline V and J ends were trimmed by 2 bases and 1 base, with 17 bases remaining between them. Germline V gene data show CDR1 as MNHNS and CDR2 as SASEGT. The CDR3 is 17 residues long.

The rearrangement joins TRBV7-3 to TRBJ2-3, with 9 bases aligning to TRBD1. The CDR3 is 15 amino acids. V lost 5 bases to trimming and J lost 2 bases; unmatched junction nucleotides: 5. CDR1 SGHTA and CDR2 FQGTGA come from the germline V gene. The CDR3: CASSHTGGLTDTQYF. The CDR3 DNA reads as TGTGCCAGCAGCCATACAGGGGGCCTCACAGATACGCAGTATTTT.

The genes are TRBV24-1 and TRBJ1-5; tentatively, D is TRBD1 (6 bases). CDR1 is KGHDR, CDR2 SFDVKD, per germline. The CDR3 has 15 amino acids. Trimming shortened V by 4 bases and J by 3 bases, and 12 bases separated the two germline ends. The CDR3: CATSETGSLNQPQHF. As DNA, the CDR3 is TGTGCCACCAGTGAGACAGGATCCCTCAATCAGCCCCAGCATTTT.

This clonotype was recorded many times. This chain links TRBV5-1 with TRBJ2-7; D is possibly TRBD2 (6 bases). Germline V gives CDR1 SGHRS, CDR2 YFSETQ. Trimming removed 3 bases at V and 6 bases at J, with 19 bases between. CDR3 length: 15 residues. The CDR3 is CASSYALDRETEQYF. CDR3 nucleotides: TGCGCCAGCAGCTACGCCCTAGACCGGGAGACCGAGCAGTACTTC.

The V call is TRBV7-4, the J call TRBJ1-6, with 9 bases that match TRBD1. V was clipped by 5 bases and J by 6 bases; unmatched bases: 14. Per germline, CDR1 SGHVT and CDR2 SQSDAQ. CDR3 length: 18 residues. The CDR3, as DNA: TGTGCCAGCAGCCGAGGGGACAGGGCCTATTTCGGTAATTCACCCCTCCACTTT. This gives the protein CASSRGDRAYFGNSPLHF. The full variable domain, rest sourced from reference TRBV7-4 and TRBJ1-6, is GAGVSQSPRYKVAKRGRDVALRCDSISGHVTLYWYRQTLGQGSEVLTYSQSDAQRDKSGRPSGRFSAERPERSVSTLKIQRTEQGDSAVYLCASSRGDRAYFGNSPLHFGNGTRLTVT.

This clonotype was counted between two and nine times. The gene calls are TRBV7-9 and TRBJ2-7, with D possibly being TRBD1 (5 bases). V dropped 1 base and J dropped 3 bases, with 10 bases sitting between them. This CDR3 comprises 14 residues. The germline CDR1 and CDR2 sequences are SEHNR and FQNEAQ (reference sequence). Here the CDR3 reads CASSLVETDYEQYF. CDR3 DNA sequence: TGTGCCAGCAGCTTAGTCGAGACAGACTACGAGCAGTACTTC.

This clonotype was detected ten times or more. The chain recombines TRBV30 with TRBJ2-7; D might be TRBD2 (6 bases). Germline loops: CDR1 GTSNPN, CDR2 SVGIG (reference sequence). The germline V and J ends were trimmed by 2 bases and 4 bases, with 9 bases remaining between them. The CDR3 loop spans 12 amino acids. The CDR3 DNA sequence: TGTGCCTGGAGTAGCCTAGCGTACGAGCAGTACTTC. It codes for CAWSSLAYEQYF.

This clonotype has at least ten counts. The V gene is TRBV27, the J gene TRBJ2-5; D ambiguous. The V end was cut by 6 bases, the J end by 5 bases, with 13 bases between. This CDR3 spans 13 amino acids. Germline CDR1 reads MNHEY; CDR2 reads SMNVEV (reference sequence). The CDR3: CASSPPMGETQYF. CDR3 bases: TGTGCCAGCAGCCCTCCTATGGGGGAGACCCAGTACTTC.

V is TRBV5-1 and J is TRBJ2-1, with 8 bases matching TRBD2. Germline CDR1 SGHRS, CDR2 YFSETQ. CDR3 length: 15 amino acids. V lost 6 bases to trimming and J lost 3 bases; unmatched junction nucleotides: 8. CDR3 DNA: TGCGCCAGCACATTGGGACTAGATTACTACAATGAGCAGTTCTTC. Encoded protein: CASTLGLDYYNEQFF.

This clonotype was detected ten times or more. The J gene is TRBJ2-1, the V gene TRBV11-3, with D hard to call. With 2 bases removed from V and 9 bases from J, the gap between germline ends came to 8 bases. CDR1 is SGHNT and CDR2 is YENEEA in the germline V gene. The CDR3 has 12 residues. The CDR3 sequence: CASSLKAGEQFF. The CDR3, as DNA: TGTGCCAGCAGCTTAAAAGCTGGTGAGCAGTTCTTC.

Points on this clonotype: A far larger clone is off by one base, so a read error is likely. The chain combines TRBV28 with TRBJ2-7; no definite D call. The germline V gene encodes CDR1 MDHEN and CDR2 SYDVKM. This CDR3 is 11 amino acids long. The CDR3 loop reads CASGRSYEQCF. For the CDR3, the DNA is TGTGCCAGCGGCCGCTCCTACGAGCAGTGCTTC.

This clonotype has at least ten counts. V gene TRBV6-2 or TRBV6-3 combines with J gene TRBJ2-3; the D is unclear. The CDR3 covers 13 residues. Trimming took 2 bases from V and 4 from J, leaving 7 bases between them. Germline V gene data show CDR1 as MNHEY and CDR2 as SVGEGT. The CDR3 loop reads CASSYLSADTQYF. CDR3 DNA sequence: TGTGCCAGCAGTTACCTGTCCGCAGATACGCAGTATTTT.

This clonotype was counted ten times or more. V and J are TRBV7-6 and TRBJ1-4; 9 nucleotides line up with TRBD1. Germline V gives CDR1 SGHVS, CDR2 FNYEAQ. This CDR3 spans 14 amino acids. J lost 8 bases, V lost 4 bases, and 5 bases had no gene match. The CDR3 sequence is CASSWGQGGEKLFF. CDR3 sequence (DNA): TGTGCCAGCAGCTGGGGACAGGGAGGAGAAAAACTGTTTTTT.

This clonotype has a count of ten or more. This chain uses TRBV10-1 with TRBJ2-7; 7 nucleotides line up with TRBD2. Germline loops: CDR1 WNHNN, CDR2 SYGVQD (reference sequence). The CDR3 runs to 16 residues. Trimming cost V 1 base and J 2 bases; bases outside gene matches: 8. CDR3 protein: CASSEYPQREPYEQYF. DNA of the CDR3: TGCGCCAGCAGTGAGTACCCACAGCGGGAACCCTACGAGCAGTACTTC.

This clonotype was seen more than once but under ten times. This chain connects TRBV27 to TRBJ2-7, with TRBD2 matching over 16 bases. The CDR3 spans 19 residues. V gave up 6 bases and J gave up 4 bases; unmatched junction bases: 15. Germline CDR1 is MNHEY and CDR2 is SMNVEV (reference sequence). The CDR3 here is CASRRPGTSGRAGIYEQYF. The CDR3 DNA follows: TGTGCCAGCAGACGTCCCGGGACTAGCGGGAGGGCCGGTATTTACGAGCAGTACTTC.